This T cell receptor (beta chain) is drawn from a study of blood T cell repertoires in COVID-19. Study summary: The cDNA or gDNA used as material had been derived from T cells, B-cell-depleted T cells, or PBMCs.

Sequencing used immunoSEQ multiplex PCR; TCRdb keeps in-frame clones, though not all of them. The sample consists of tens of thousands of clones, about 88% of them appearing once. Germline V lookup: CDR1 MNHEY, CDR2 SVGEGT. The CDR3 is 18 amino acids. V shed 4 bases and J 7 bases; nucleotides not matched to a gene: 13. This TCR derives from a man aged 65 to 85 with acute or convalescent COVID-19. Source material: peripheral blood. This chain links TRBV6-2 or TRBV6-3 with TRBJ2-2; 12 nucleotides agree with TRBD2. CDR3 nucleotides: TGTGCCAGCAGTTCGCACTCTAGCGGGGGGGCCTTGAACGGGGAGCTGTTTTTT. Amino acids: CASSSHSSGGALNGELFF.